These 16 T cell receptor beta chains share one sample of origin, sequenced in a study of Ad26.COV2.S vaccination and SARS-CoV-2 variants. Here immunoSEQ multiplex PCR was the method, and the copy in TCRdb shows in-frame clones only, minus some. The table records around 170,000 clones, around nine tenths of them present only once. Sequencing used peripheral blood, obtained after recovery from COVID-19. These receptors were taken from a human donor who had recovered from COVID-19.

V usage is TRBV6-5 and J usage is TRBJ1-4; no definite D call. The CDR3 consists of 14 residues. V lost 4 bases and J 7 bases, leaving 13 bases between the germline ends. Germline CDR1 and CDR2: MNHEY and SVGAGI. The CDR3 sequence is CASSSPGESEKLFF. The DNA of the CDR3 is TGTGCCAGCAGTTCCCCTGGTGAGAGTGAAAAACTGTTTTTT.

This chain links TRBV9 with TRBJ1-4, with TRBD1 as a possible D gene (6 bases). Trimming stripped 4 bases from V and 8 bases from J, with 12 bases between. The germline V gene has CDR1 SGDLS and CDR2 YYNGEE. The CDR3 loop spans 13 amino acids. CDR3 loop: CASSPQGREKLFF. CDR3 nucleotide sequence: TGTGCCAGCAGCCCCCAGGGGAGGGAAAAACTGTTTTTT.

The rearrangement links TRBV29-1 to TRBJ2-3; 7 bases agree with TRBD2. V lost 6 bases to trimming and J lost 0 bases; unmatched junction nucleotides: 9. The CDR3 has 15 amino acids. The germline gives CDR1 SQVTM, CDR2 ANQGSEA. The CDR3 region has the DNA TGCAGCGTCTCCCCGGGTAGCGGGAGCACAGATACGCAGTATTTT. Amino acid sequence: CSVSPGSGSTDTQYF.

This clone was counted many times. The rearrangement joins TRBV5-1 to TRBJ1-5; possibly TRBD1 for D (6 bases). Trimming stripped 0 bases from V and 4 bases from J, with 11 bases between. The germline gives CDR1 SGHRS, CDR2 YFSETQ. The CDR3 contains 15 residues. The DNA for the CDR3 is TGCGCCAGCAGCTTGGGGCAGGGGTTGAATCAGCCCCAGCATTTT. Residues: CASSLGQGLNQPQHF.

CDR3 in amino acids: CAISDLAEQYF. The CDR3 nucleotides read TGTGCCATCAGTGATTTAGCCGAGCAGTACTTC. V and J are TRBV10-3 and TRBJ2-7; D unclear. Germline V gives CDR1 ENHRY, CDR2 SYGVKD. The V end lost 3 bases, the J end lost 6 bases, and 6 bases lay between the germline ends. This CDR3 has 11 residues.

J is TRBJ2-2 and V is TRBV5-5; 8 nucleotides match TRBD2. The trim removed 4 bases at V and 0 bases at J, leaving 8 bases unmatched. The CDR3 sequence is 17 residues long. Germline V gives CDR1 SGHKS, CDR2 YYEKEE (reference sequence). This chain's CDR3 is CASSAAPSGPNTGELFF. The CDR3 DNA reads TGTGCCAGCAGCGCAGCCCCTAGCGGGCCGAACACCGGGGAGCTGTTTTTT.

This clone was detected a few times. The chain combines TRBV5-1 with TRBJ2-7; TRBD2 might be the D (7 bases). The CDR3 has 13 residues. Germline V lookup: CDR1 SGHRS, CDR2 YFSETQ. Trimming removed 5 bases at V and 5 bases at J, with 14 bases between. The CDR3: CASRMTGGNEQYF. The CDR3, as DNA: TGCGCCAGCAGGATGACGGGGGGCAACGAGCAGTACTTC.

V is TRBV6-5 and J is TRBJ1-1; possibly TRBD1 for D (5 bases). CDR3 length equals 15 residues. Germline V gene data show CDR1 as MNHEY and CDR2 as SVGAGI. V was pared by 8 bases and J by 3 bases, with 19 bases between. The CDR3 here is CASRGPEGWDTEAFF. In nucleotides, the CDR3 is TGTGCCAGCCGCGGACCGGAGGGGTGGGACACTGAAGCTTTCTTT.

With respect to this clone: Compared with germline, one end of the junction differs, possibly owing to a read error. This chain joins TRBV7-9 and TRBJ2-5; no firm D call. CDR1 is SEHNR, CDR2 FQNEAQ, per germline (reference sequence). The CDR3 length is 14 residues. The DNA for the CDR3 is TGTGCCAGCAACTTAGAAGGAAACCAAGAGACCCAGTACTTC. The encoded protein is CASNLEGNQETQYF.

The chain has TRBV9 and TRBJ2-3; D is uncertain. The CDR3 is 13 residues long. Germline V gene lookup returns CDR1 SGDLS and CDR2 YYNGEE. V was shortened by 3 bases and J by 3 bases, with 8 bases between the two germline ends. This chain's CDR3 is CASSADRTDTQYF. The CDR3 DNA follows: TGTGCCAGCAGCGCAGATAGGACAGATACGCAGTATTTT.

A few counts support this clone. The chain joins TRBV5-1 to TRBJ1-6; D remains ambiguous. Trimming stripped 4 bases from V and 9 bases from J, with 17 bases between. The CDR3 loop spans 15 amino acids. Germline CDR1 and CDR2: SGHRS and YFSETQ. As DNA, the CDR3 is TGCGCCAGCAGCCGTGAGACGGGAGAAGGTTCACCCCTCCACTTT. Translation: CASSRETGEGSPLHF.

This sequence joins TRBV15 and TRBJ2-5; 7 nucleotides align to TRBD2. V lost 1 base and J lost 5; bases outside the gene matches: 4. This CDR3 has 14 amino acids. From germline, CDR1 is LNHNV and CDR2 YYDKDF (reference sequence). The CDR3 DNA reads TGTGCCACCAGCAGAGGGGTGGGAGGGGAGACCCAGTACTTC. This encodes CATSRGVGGETQYF. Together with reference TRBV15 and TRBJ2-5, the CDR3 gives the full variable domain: DAMVIQNPRYQVTQFGKPVTLSCSQTLNHNVMYWYQQKSSQAPKLLFHYYDKDFNNEADTPDNFQSRRPNTSFCFLDIRSPGLGDTAMYLCATSRGVGGETQYFGPGTRLLVL.

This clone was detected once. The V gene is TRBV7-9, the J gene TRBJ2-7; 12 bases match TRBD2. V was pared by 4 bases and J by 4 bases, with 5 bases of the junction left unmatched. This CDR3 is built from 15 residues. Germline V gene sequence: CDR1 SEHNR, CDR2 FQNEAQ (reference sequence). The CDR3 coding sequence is TGTGCCAGCAGCTCAACCGGGACTAGCGGGTACGAGCAGTACTTC. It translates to CASSSTGTSGYEQYF. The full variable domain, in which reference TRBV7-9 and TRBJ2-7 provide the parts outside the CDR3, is DTGVSQNPRHKITKRGQNVTFRCDPISEHNRLYWYRQTLGQGPEFLTYFQNEAQLEKSRLLSDRFSAERPKGSFSTLEIQRTEQGDSAMYLCASSSTGTSGYEQYFGPGTRLTVT.

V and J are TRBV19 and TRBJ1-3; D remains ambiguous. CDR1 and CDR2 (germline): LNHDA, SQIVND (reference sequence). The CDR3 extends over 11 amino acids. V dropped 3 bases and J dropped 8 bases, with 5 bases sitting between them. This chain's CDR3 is CASSIGDTIYF. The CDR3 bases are TGTGCCAGTAGTATCGGGGACACCATATATTTT. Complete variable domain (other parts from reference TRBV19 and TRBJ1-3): DGGITQSPKYLFRKEGQNVTLSCEQNLNHDAMYWYRQDPGQGLRLIYYSQIVNDFQKGDIAEGYSVSREKKESFPLTVTSAQKNPTAFYLCASSIGDTIYFGEGSWLTVV.

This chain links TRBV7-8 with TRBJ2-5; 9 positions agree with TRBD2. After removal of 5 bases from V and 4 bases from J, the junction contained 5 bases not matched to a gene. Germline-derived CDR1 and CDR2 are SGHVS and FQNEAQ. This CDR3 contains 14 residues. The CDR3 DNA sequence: TGTGCCAGCAGCCATATAGCGGGAGCAGAGACCCAGTACTTC. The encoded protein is CASSHIAGAETQYF.

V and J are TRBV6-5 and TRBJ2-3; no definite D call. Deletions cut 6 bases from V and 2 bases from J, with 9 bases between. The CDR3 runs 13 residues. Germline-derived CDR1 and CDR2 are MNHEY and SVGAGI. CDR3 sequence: CASRDAYTDTQYF. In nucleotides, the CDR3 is TGTGCCAGCAGGGACGCCTACACAGATACGCAGTATTTT.